This entry lists 8 T cell receptor beta chains sequenced from one sample in a study of chemoradiotherapy in HPV16-positive cancers. Using immunoSEQ multiplex PCR, the repertoire was profiled, and TCRdb retains in-frame clones only, with some absent. The sample records about 14,000 clones, approximately 75% being singletons. Sampling took place from a patient who underwent chemoradiotherapy. These receptors all come from a human donor with HPV-associated anogenital cancer.

The J gene is TRBJ2-1, the V gene TRBV11-1; D assignment may be TRBD1 or TRBD2 (5 bases each). The germline gives CDR1 SGHAT, CDR2 FQDESV (reference sequence). The V end lost 3 bases, the J end lost 2 bases, and 11 bases lay between the germline ends. This CDR3 is built from 15 residues. In nucleotides, the CDR3 is TGTGCCAGCAGCTTGGGACCGGGCCCCTACAATGAGCAGTTCTTC. Encoded protein: CASSLGPGPYNEQFF.

The rearrangement joins TRBV9 to TRBJ2-3; 8 bases match TRBD2. Germline CDR1 SGDLS, CDR2 YYNGEE. The CDR3 has 18 residues. Trimming cost V 4 bases and J 0 bases; bases outside gene matches: 13. CDR3 in DNA: TGTGCCAGCAGCCTCCAACCCATTAGCGGGACTAGCACAGATACGCAGTATTTT. This codes for CASSLQPISGTSTDTQYF.

The chain carries TRBV5-6 and TRBJ1-2, with a tentative D call TRBD1 (5 bases). The V end was cut by 5 bases, the J end by 8 bases, with 22 bases between. The CDR3 is 15 amino acids. The germline CDR1 and CDR2 sequences are SGHDT and YYEEEE. The CDR3 DNA reads as TGTGCCAGCAGAATCTTCGACGGGGGAGGGGAAGGCTACACCTTC. This translates into CASRIFDGGGEGYTF.

This clone was picked up a small number of times. The chain combines TRBV7-9 with TRBJ1-4; TRBD1 agrees at 7 bases. The V gene end was trimmed by 4 bases and the J gene end by 7 bases; junction bases not matched to a gene: 6. Per the germline V gene, CDR1 is SEHNR and CDR2 is FQNEAQ (reference sequence). The CDR3 runs to 14 residues. The CDR3 loop reads CASSSGQATEKLFF. Written as DNA, the CDR3 is TGTGCCAGCAGCTCTGGACAGGCGACTGAAAAACTGTTTTTT.

Notes on this clone: In the same sample, other DNA sequences code for this CDR3. This rearrangement joins TRBV27 to TRBJ2-1; no clear D. Trimming took off 3 bases at V and 1 base at J, with 4 bases between the two ends. The CDR3 is made up of 13 amino acids. Germline V gives CDR1 MNHEY, CDR2 SMNVEV (reference sequence). For the CDR3, the DNA is TGTGCCAGCAGTTTGTATTCCTACAATGAGCAGTTCTTC. This codes for CASSLYSYNEQFF.

The chain joins TRBV5-4 to TRBJ2-5, with 9 bases that match TRBD2. Germline V lookup: CDR1 SGHNT, CDR2 YYREEE (reference sequence). V lost 3 bases and J lost 1; bases outside the gene matches: 7. The CDR3 is made up of 16 amino acids. The CDR3 nucleotides read TGTGCCAGCAGCTACGGGACTAGCCGGATCCAAGAGACCCAGTACTTC. Translating gives CASSYGTSRIQETQYF.

The sample holds one count of this clone. V and J are TRBV11-3 and TRBJ1-3, with D tentatively TRBD1 (5 bases). The CDR3 contains 14 residues. Trimming left V 8 bases short and J 0 bases short, with 11 bases between. Per germline, CDR1 SGHNT and CDR2 YENEEA. The CDR3 coding sequence is TGTGCCAGCGGGGCTGGGAGCTCTGGAAACACCATATATTTT. Its protein product is CASGAGSSGNTIYF.

J is TRBJ1-3 and V is TRBV5-4; D unclear. V was clipped by 2 bases and J by 4 bases, with 7 bases between them. The CDR3 length is 13 residues. Germline CDR1 is SGHNT and CDR2 is YYREEE (reference sequence). The CDR3 DNA is TGTGCCAGCAGCTTTGCAGGAGGAAACACCATATATTTT. As protein: CASSFAGGNTIYF.